The subject of this entry is one TCR beta chain. This clone was found a few times. It has no known antigen specificity. No much larger clone is present one base from it, and per-base qualities are unavailable. The cohort was made up of around 720 healthy bone marrow donors. At the time of sampling, all cohort members were nominally healthy, though unrecorded immune exposures were likely present. The donor tested CMV seronegative and was one of the 352 seronegative cohort members. A peripheral blood sample was collected from each donor, and TCR beta sequencing was performed on peripheral blood mononuclear cells. Genomic DNA was extracted from the blood cell samples with the Qiagen DNeasy Blood Extraction Kit. This sample was taken from a study of cytomegalovirus exposure and HLA in healthy donors (dated by TCRdb to about 2017). Turning to the overall study: According to an earlier analysis of a few hundred of the donors, 150 million to 200 million T cells yielded 117 million unique TCR beta sequences and about 300 Gb of sequence data. An early release that covered 640 HLA-typed donors contained about 300 gigabases of sequencing data and about 93 million unique TCR sequences. Among the roughly 390 genotyped donors, under 90% belonged to the genetic ancestry cluster associated with self-reported Caucasian donors. The study aimed to test whether signatures of past pathogen exposure could be identified by cataloging public T cell receptors. The study used immunosequencing to profile the T cell repertoires of hundreds of subjects and linked those repertoires to cytomegalovirus serostatus. In addition to the first cohort of hundreds of subjects, a separate validation cohort of 100 to 150 different subjects was used. To predict cytomegalovirus infection status, the study combined high-throughput TCR immunosequencing, statistical association of individual TCRs with disease status, and machine learning. In a later analysis, previously published TCR beta repertoires from about 670 donors were re-analyzed and high-resolution HLA genotyping was added so that TCR occurrence patterns could be studied. The later analysis used no new phenotypic data to find candidate immune exposures, relying instead on TCR beta sequences and their occurrence across donors. To decide whether each TCR beta V gene segment behaved as functional or pseudogenic, an earlier analysis of fewer than 750 of the donors relied on high-throughput TCR beta sequencing. Alongside the repertoire data, information on donor age, sex, ethnicity and CMV serostatus was compiled. Genome-wide SNP genotypes for about 65% of the 666 donors were used in a later genetic analysis, which treated that subset as a discovery cohort. Every discovery cohort repertoire had been produced on one sequencing platform. Both class I and class II loci were covered by HLA typing, at four-digit resolution. Typing coverage varied by locus: about 620-630 donors for A, B, C, DRB1 and DQB1; approximately 500 for DQA1; 606 for DPA1; around 450 for DPB1. Four or five DR-DQ haplotypes were treated as single units for association and clustering because of strong linkage in the cohort. On average, about 240,000 unique TCR beta nucleotide sequences were sequenced per donor among more than 350 genotyped donors of the cohort, with about 17% of those sequences being non-productive. Study-wide findings and limitations: V-gene and J-gene trimming of TCR beta chains was associated with a missense DCLRE1C variant in a later genetic analysis, and the association was replicated in an independent cohort. Across donors, most TCR sequences were observed very rarely, whereas some public TCRs were present in many individuals. In a later analysis, most CMV-associated TCR beta chains were found to appear HLA-restricted, with HLA associations seemingly driven largely by CMV exposure. When HLA alleles, especially DR and DQ, strongly co-occurred, TCR associations were difficult to assign to individual alleles. The study listed 164 TCR beta chains as associated with cytomegalovirus. Because counts were too low, seventeen rarely observed V segments, including chromosome 9 orphons, were left out of the earlier analysis of some 600 of the donors. Several of the top co-occurrence clusters appeared to be linked to parvovirus B19, influenza, CMV and Epstein-Barr virus, according to a later analysis. A cluster of highly shared sequence variants was judged likely to be a technical artifact of the sequencing pipeline. A later analysis associated 15,000 or so TCR beta sequences with specific HLA alleles at a false discovery rate of 0.05. The authors suggested that the approach could potentially be extended to other disease states and immunological phenotypes. This cohort had only TCR beta chains sequenced, and the lack of alpha or paired-chain data limited which features could be detected. Correlated functional status among segregating V segments might reflect linkage disequilibrium, but an unknown experimental factor could not be ruled out. A later analysis found that HLA-associated TCR beta chains were more clonally expanded and had lower generation probabilities than equally common non-associated chains. In vitro tests confirmed that a few of the cytomegalovirus-associated TCR beta chains recognize cytomegalovirus antigens. In both the original and validation cohorts, the classifier was reported to diagnose cytomegalovirus status with high specificity and sensitivity. Broadly in line with IMGT annotations, most TCR beta V segments showed up in productive rearrangements about 90% or about 30% of the time in an earlier analysis of around 550 of the donors. A further reported finding was that TCR beta sequences accurately predicted the HLA-A and HLA-B alleles for most subjects in the first cohort. A later genetic analysis reported fewer N-insertions in productive TCRs among donors in an Asian-associated ancestry cluster than the roughly 670-donor mean. CMV serostatus was the only immune exposure information available for the cohort. In a later analysis, TCR association rates were found to vary across HLA loci, with the most associated TCRs seen for DRB1 alleles and the fewest for HLA-C alleles. Because HLA typing was missing for some donors at each locus, association tests included only the typed subset. Sequencing depth was assumed to be roughly uniform across donors in the presence/absence analyses, though that assumption may not hold. Because the 87-base-pair reads could not distinguish some IMGT-functional V segments, including TRBV6-2 and TRBV6-3, those segments were excluded.

V trim: 4 bases; J trim: 4 bases; unmatched bases: 7. Counted from cysteine to phenylalanine, this CDR3 has 14 amino acids. CDR3 DNA is the only sequence kept; it has 42 bases, read in frame from the first base. The germline V gene provides CDR1 SGDLS and CDR2 YYNGEE. Library preparation was by the immunoSEQ multiplex PCR assay. The multiplex PCR relied on a mix of 60 forward primers for TCR Vbeta segments and 13 reverse primers for TCR Jbeta segments. The CDR3 region of rearranged TCR beta genes was amplified from genomic DNA by a multiplex PCR assay. The Illumina HiSeq System was used to sequence the amplified TCR beta libraries as 87-base-pair reads. The authors' pipeline ran thus. In a later analysis, 77 million or so unique TCR beta chains were counted across the 500 to 700 repertoires, and around 11 million of these chains were shared by at least two donors. Raw reads were error-corrected and collapsed into unique sequences with a nearest-neighbor algorithm that merged closely related sequences to remove PCR and sequencing errors. CDR3 sequences were aligned to IMGT reference sequences to assign V, D and J gene segments. For a sequence to be retained, a match of at least six nucleotides to both a V gene segment and a J gene segment was required. A rearrangement counted as productive if the CDR3 had no stop codons and remained in frame with V and J, and every other rearrangement counted as non-productive. CDR3 was defined according to IMGT convention as the region running from the second conserved V-encoded cysteine to the conserved J-encoded phenylalanine. In an earlier analysis of just under 600 of the donors, sequences lacking an unambiguous match to a single V gene segment were excluded. In an earlier analysis of approximately 560 of the donors, a V segment was called functional when productive rearrangements were above 56.7%, and segregating when the standard deviation between donors exceeded 5%. To diagnose cytomegalovirus status from the catalog of TCR beta chain sequences, a statistical classification framework was built. In a later analysis, TCR nucleotide sequences were compared against IMGT/GENE-DB human TR gene sequences so that V and J genes could be assigned. Using the TCRdist pipeline, a later analysis assigned CDR3 sequences along with most-parsimonious VDJ recombination scenarios. In a later analysis, every TCR beta chain was defined by the combination of its CDR3 amino acid sequence and its V-gene family, and reads without a unique V-gene family were dropped. A later analysis removed 500 to 600 highly shared, low-generation-probability nucleotide sequences to deal with suspected cross-contamination and a sequencing artifact. In a later analysis, a clonal expansion index for each public chain was calculated from normalized within-repertoire ranks of inferred template counts. A later analysis computed generation probabilities with a VDJ recombination model fitted to out-of-frame rearrangements, and checked the results against IGoR. Hypergeometric tests were used in a later analysis to score TCR-TCR, TCR-HLA and TCR-CMV co-occurrence, with a repertoire-size bias correction applied to the TCR pairs. In a later analysis, false discovery rates were estimated by permuting HLA or CMV assignments 20 times. In a later analysis, co-occurring TCRs were grouped using DBSCAN, with TCRdist sequence similarity added in when clustering inside HLA-allele-positive subsets. Repertoires with fewer than 30,000 or more than 120,000 public chains, plus five repertoires with anomalous nucleotide sharing, were excluded from co-occurrence clustering. TCRdb holds this immuneACCESS table with in-frame rearrangements only. Some clones are missing; in checked studies, unresolved V genes explain under half, and the rest has no known cause. V and J calls and clone size are as listed in that table; D and trimming were resolved from the DNA. The sample contains 60,000 or so clones, 65% to 85% of them found a single time. The ten largest make up around 2.4% of the sample.

The chain employs TRBV9 and TRBJ1-2, with 7 bases in between that match TRBD1. This TCR was recovered from a female donor in good health and CMV-seronegative. Source material: PBMCs. The nucleotides are TGTGCCAGCAGCCCGAGCACAGGGGTCTATGGCTACACCTTC. Its product reads: CASSPSTGVYGYTF.